Each of the 9 T cell receptor beta chains below was sequenced from the same sample in a study of control samples from healthy donors and cancer patients. Only in-frame clones appear in the TCRdb table, and some are missing; sequencing was by immunoSEQ multiplex PCR. The table lists 100,000 to 150,000 clones, roughly 87% of them singletons. The sequenced sample consisted of blood. The receptors were gathered from a man younger than 35 in good health.

This clone was detected a few times. V and J are TRBV6-5 and TRBJ1-5; D unclear. Germline V gene data show CDR1 as MNHEY and CDR2 as SVGAGI. The CDR3 loop spans 13 amino acids. Trimming pared 6 bases from V and 2 bases from J, leaving 8 bases between. CDR3 residues: CASRIHRNQPQHF. The CDR3 nucleotides read TGTGCCAGCAGGATTCATCGCAATCAGCCCCAGCATTTT.

This chain joins TRBV6-5 and TRBJ1-1, with D tentatively TRBD1 (5 bases). The CDR3 loop spans 15 amino acids. Germline V CDR1 and CDR2: MNHEY, SVGAGI. The V end was cut by 0 bases, the J end by 1 base, with 9 bases between. The CDR3 here is CASSYSPGRNTEAFF. Written as DNA, the CDR3 is TGTGCCAGCAGTTACTCTCCAGGGAGGAACACTGAAGCTTTCTTT.

This clone was seen repeatedly, ten times or more. J is TRBJ2-5 and V is TRBV7-2, with TRBD2 matching 11 bases. The CDR3 sequence is 19 residues long. The V segment lost 1 base and the J segment 5 bases; nucleotides outside the gene matches: 15. CDR1 is SGHTA, CDR2 FQGNSA, per germline. In DNA, the CDR3 is TGTGCCAGCAGCTTAGTATTACTAGCGGGAGTTGGTTTTCAGGAGACCCAGTACTTC. It yields the protein CASSLVLLAGVGFQETQYF.

V gene TRBV7-8 combines with J gene TRBJ2-3; 10 bases map to TRBD1. This CDR3 contains 16 residues. Germline CDR1 reads SGHVS; CDR2 reads FQNEAQ. J was trimmed by 3 bases and V by 4 bases; bases with no gene match: 7. The CDR3 nucleotides read TGTGCCAGCAGCTCAAAGTGGACAGGGGGGACAGATACGCAGTATTTT. It translates to CASSSKWTGGTDTQYF.

The chain uses TRBV5-1 and TRBJ2-2, with TRBD2 as a possible D gene (6 bases). Germline CDR1 reads SGHRS; CDR2 reads YFSETQ. This CDR3 region has 14 residues. With 0 bases removed from V and 6 bases from J, the gap between germline ends came to 9 bases. CDR3 DNA: TGCGCCAGCAGCTTGGGAGGGGAGGCCGGGGAGCTGTTTTTT. Residues: CASSLGGEAGELFF.

The V gene is TRBV5-1, the J gene TRBJ2-5; 9 bases match TRBD2. This CDR3 comprises 15 residues. Germline V gene data show CDR1 as SGHRS and CDR2 as YFSETQ. Unmatched junction bases numbered 7, after V lost 2 bases and J lost 5 bases. CDR3 bases: TGCGCCAGCAGCTTATCTAGCGGGATGTGGGAGACCCAGTACTTC. Translation: CASSLSSGMWETQYF.

This rearrangement joins TRBV6-2 or TRBV6-3 to TRBJ1-5, with 10 bases matching TRBD1. Germline V gives CDR1 MNHEY, CDR2 SVGEGT. The CDR3 is 18 residues long. V lost 1 base to trimming and J lost 5 bases; unmatched junction nucleotides: 11. CDR3 in DNA: TGTGCCAGCAGTTACTGGACCCTCCGGACAGGGGGGCATCAGCCCCAGCATTTT. As protein: CASSYWTLRTGGHQPQHF.

This clone appeared a few times. The CDR3 nucleotides read TGTGCCAGCAGCGTAGACCCCCAGGGGGGCCAAGAGACCCAGTACTTC. Translated, it gives CASSVDPQGGQETQYF. V gene TRBV9 combines with J gene TRBJ2-5, with a weak D call TRBD1 (7 bases). This CDR3 has 16 amino acids. Deletions cut 0 bases from V and 1 base from J, with 13 bases between. From germline, CDR1 is SGDLS and CDR2 YYNGEE.

The J gene is TRBJ1-1, the V gene TRBV7-9; 10 nucleotides agree with TRBD1. The germline V gene encodes CDR1 SEHNR and CDR2 FQNEAQ (reference sequence). The V and J ends lost 3 bases and 4 bases, in that order; junction bases with no gene match: 8. The length of the CDR3 is 16 residues. CDR3 loop: CASSFRDRGVFTEAFF. The CDR3, as DNA: TGTGCCAGCAGCTTCCGGGACAGGGGAGTTTTCACTGAAGCTTTCTTT. The variable domain in full, completed from reference TRBV7-9 and TRBJ1-1, reads DTGVSQNPRHKITKRGQNVTFRCDPISEHNRLYWYRQTLGQGPEFLTYFQNEAQLEKSRLLSDRFSAERPKGSFSTLEIQRTEQGDSAMYLCASSFRDRGVFTEAFFGQGTRLTVV.